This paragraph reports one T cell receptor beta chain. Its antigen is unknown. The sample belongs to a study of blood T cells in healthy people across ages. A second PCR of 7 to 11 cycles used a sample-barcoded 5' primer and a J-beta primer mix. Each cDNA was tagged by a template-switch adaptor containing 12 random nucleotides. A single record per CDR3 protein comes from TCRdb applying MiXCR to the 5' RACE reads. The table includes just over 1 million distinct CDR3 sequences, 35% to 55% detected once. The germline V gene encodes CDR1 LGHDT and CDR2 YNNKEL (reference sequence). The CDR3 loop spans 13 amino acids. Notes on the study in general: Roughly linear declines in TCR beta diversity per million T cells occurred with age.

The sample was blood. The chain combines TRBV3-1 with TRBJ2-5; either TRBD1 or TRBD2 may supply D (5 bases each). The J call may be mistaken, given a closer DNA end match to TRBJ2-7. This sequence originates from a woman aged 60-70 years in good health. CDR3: CASSQALRGEQYF. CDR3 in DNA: TGTGCCAGCAGCCAAGCCTTGAGGGGCGAGCAGTACTTC.